This T cell receptor delta chain originates from a study of Vδ1+ human thymocytes. Study findings and constraints: Many TRG clonotypes were shared between donors; TRD repertoires were essentially private. Thymic TRG and TRD repertoires appeared highly polyclonal, with Gaussian CDR3 length distributions. Unlike peripheral blood Vdelta1+ controls, thymic delta-chain sequences included 20% to 25% Vdelta2 and few Vdelta3.

The CDR3 loop spans 14 amino acids. The V end was cut by 0 bases, the J end by 6 bases, with 11 bases between. Per the germline V gene, CDR1 is TSWWSYY and CDR2 is QGS. Extracted RNA was reverse transcribed into cDNA. Multiplex PCR used pooled V-gene forward primers and a constant-region reverse primer to amplify CDR3s. TCRdb reapplied CATT to the multiplex PCR reads. The data hold 20,000 to 25,000 delta-chain clones, with 8.1% observed a single time. This clone was counted a few times. Antigen: not known. This sequence was found in a child less than two years old who had congenital heart surgery. This chain uses TRDV1 with TRDJ1; weak D call: TRDD3 (5 bases). Input material: Vdelta1+ gamma-delta thymocytes from the thymus. Subset denoted: FACS-sorted CD3+ TCRalphabeta- TCRVdelta1+ TCRVdelta2- thymocytes. CDR3 DNA sequence: TGTGCTCTTGGGGAACTAGCGGGGAGAAATAAACTCATCTTT. Translating gives CALGELAGRNKLIF.